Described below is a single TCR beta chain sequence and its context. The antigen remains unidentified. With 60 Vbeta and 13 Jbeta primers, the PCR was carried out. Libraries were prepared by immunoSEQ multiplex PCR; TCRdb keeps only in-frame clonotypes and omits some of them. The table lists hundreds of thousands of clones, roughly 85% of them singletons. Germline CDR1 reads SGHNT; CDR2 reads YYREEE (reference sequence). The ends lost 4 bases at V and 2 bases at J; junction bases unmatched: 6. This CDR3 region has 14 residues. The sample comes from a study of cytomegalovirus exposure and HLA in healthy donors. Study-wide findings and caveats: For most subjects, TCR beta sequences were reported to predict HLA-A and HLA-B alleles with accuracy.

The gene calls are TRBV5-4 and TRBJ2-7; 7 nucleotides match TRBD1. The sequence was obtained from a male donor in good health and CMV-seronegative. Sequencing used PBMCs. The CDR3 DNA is TGTGCCAGCAGCCCCGGAGGACAGGCCTACGAGCAGTACTTC. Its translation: CASSPGGQAYEQYF.